This note documents a single TCR beta chain sequence. The target antigen is unknown. Germline CDR1 MNHNS, CDR2 SASEGT. The CDR3 covers 12 residues. The V and J ends lost 6 bases and 1 base respectively, with 6 bases between them. The sample comes from a study of blood T cells in healthy people across ages. General observations from the study: Diversity estimated from one million T cells was considered an underestimate.

The sample, roughly 9.5 milliliters of peripheral blood, was drawn from each donor. Using a J-beta primer mix together with a sample-barcoded 5' primer, a second PCR was run for roughly 6 to 11 cycles. Each cDNA molecule was tagged by a template-switch adaptor that had 12 random nucleotides. TCRdb processed the 5' RACE reads anew with MiXCR; each CDR3 protein has one entry. The sample comprises about 1 million distinct CDR3 sequences, over 35% of which are singletons, and around 18% rests with the top ten. Sequences were obtained from blood. V is TRBV6-1 and J is TRBJ1-2; D remains ambiguous. The sequence derives from a woman in her sixties in good health. In nucleotides, the CDR3 is TGTGCCAGCAGAGGCGGTAACTATGGCTACACCTTC. Protein sequence: CASRGGNYGYTF.